The 24 T cell receptor beta chains below come from one sample, sequenced in a study of blood T cell repertoires in COVID-19. Libraries were prepared by immunoSEQ multiplex PCR; TCRdb keeps only in-frame clonotypes and omits some of them. The table lists 60,000 to 95,000 clones, about 88% of them singletons, with about 16% in the top ten. Material for sequencing was peripheral blood. The receptors were gathered from a woman over 75 with active or convalescent COVID-19.

This clone was counted once. The J gene is TRBJ1-3, the V gene TRBV6-6; 7 bases agree with TRBD1. J was trimmed by 4 bases and V by 6 bases; bases with no gene match: 6. This CDR3 contains 14 residues. Germline V gene lookup returns CDR1 MNHNY and CDR2 SVGAGI (reference sequence). CDR3 residues: CASSDGTVGNTIYF. The CDR3 coding sequence is TGTGCCAGCAGCGACGGGACAGTCGGAAACACCATATATTTT.

The rearrangement joins TRBV9 to TRBJ1-1, with D possibly being TRBD1 (5 bases). Germline V gives CDR1 SGDLS, CDR2 YYNGEE. This CDR3 has 16 residues. The V gene lost 4 bases and the J gene lost 4 bases, with 20 bases spanning the gap. The CDR3 sequence is CASSPSTGGRGTEAFF. The CDR3, as DNA: TGTGCCAGCAGCCCCTCAACGGGGGGGAGAGGCACTGAAGCTTTCTTT. The full variable domain, its missing parts supplied by reference TRBV9 and TRBJ1-1, is DSGVTQTPKHLITATGQRVTLRCSPRSGDLSVYWYQQSLDQGLQFLIQYYNGEERAKGNILERFSAQQFPDLHSELNLSSLELGDSALYFCASSPSTGGRGTEAFFGQGTRLTVV.

The V gene is TRBV3-1 (or the pseudogene TRBV3-2), the J gene TRBJ2-7; the match to TRBD2 covers 8 bases. Germline loops: CDR1 LGHDT, CDR2 YNNKEL (reference sequence). J gave up 2 bases and V 1 base, and 10 bases lay outside the gene matches. CDR3 length: 17 residues. The CDR3 region is CASSQASGGGSTYEQYF. The CDR3 DNA is TGTGCCAGCAGCCAAGCCTCTGGCGGGGGGTCTACCTACGAGCAGTACTTC.

V is TRBV27 and J is TRBJ2-1; TRBD2 matches at 7 bases. The CDR3 extends over 16 amino acids. J was trimmed by 4 bases and V by 0 bases; bases with no gene match: 6. The V gene's germline CDR1 is MNHEY and CDR2 SMNVEV (reference sequence). CDR3 region: CASSLSVGGSYNEQFF. In DNA, the CDR3 is TGTGCCAGCAGTTTATCGGTGGGGGGGTCATACAATGAGCAGTTCTTC.

The chain links TRBV4-2 to TRBJ1-4, with D uncertain. The germline V gene has CDR1 LGHNA and CDR2 YNFKEQ. V lost 3 bases to trimming and J lost 0 bases, with 5 bases between them. CDR3 size: 14 residues. The CDR3 is CASSHRSTNEKLFF. CDR3 sequence (DNA): TGTGCCAGCAGCCACAGGTCAACTAATGAAAAACTGTTTTTT.

This sequence joins TRBV12-3 or TRBV12-4 and TRBJ1-2; D is uncertain. This CDR3 comprises 13 residues. Trimming cost V 5 bases and J 4 bases, with 11 bases left between them. CDR3 protein: CASSPHGGYGYTF. DNA of the CDR3: TGTGCCAGCAGTCCACACGGAGGCTATGGCTACACCTTC.

This chain links TRBV3-1 (or the pseudogene TRBV3-2) with TRBJ1-5, with TRBD1 as a possible D gene (5 bases). Deletions cut 2 bases from V and 5 bases from J, with 22 bases between. Germline CDR1 is LGHDT and CDR2 is YNNKEL (reference sequence). CDR3 size: 18 residues. Here the CDR3 reads CASSQFQGDWIGYQPQHF. The CDR3 DNA follows: TGTGCCAGCAGCCAATTCCAAGGGGATTGGATTGGCTATCAGCCCCAGCATTTT.

This clone has just one count. V usage is TRBV5-1 and J usage is TRBJ2-4; D remains ambiguous. This CDR3 spans 14 amino acids. Trimming removed 0 bases at V and 0 bases at J, with 4 bases between. CDR1 and CDR2 from the germline V gene are SGHRS and YFSETQ. This CDR3 reads CASSLVLAKNIQYF. The DNA for the CDR3 is TGCGCCAGCAGCTTGGTCCTAGCCAAAAACATTCAGTACTTC.

The chain recombines TRBV12-3 or TRBV12-4 with TRBJ1-5; D call uncertain. This CDR3 is built from 13 residues. The ends were cut back, 5 bases at V and 3 bases at J, with 8 bases in the middle. CDR3 amino acids: CASSPSYNQPQHF. CDR3 coding DNA: TGTGCCAGCAGTCCTAGTTACAATCAGCCCCAGCATTTT.

This clone was seen once. This chain uses TRBV11-3 with TRBJ2-7, with D maybe TRBD1 (6 bases). Trimming cost V 1 base and J 2 bases, with 9 bases left between them. Germline values: CDR1 SGHNT, CDR2 YENEEA. This CDR3 has 14 amino acids. The CDR3 loop reads CASSLGGGPYEQYF. The CDR3 region has the DNA TGTGCCAGCAGCTTAGGAGGGGGACCCTACGAGCAGTACTTC.

This clone was counted at least ten times. This chain links TRBV7-9 with TRBJ1-4; D gene unclear. Trimming cost V 1 base and J 0 bases, with 15 bases left between them. The CDR3 runs to 18 residues. Germline CDR1 reads SEHNR; CDR2 reads FQNEAQ (reference sequence). DNA of the CDR3: TGTGCCAGCAGCTTAGTGGGAGGTTCTGATTCAACTAATGAAAAACTGTTTTTT. Its translation: CASSLVGGSDSTNEKLFF.

This chain connects TRBV6-5 to TRBJ2-3; 9 bases line up with TRBD1. CDR3 length: 14 residues. V gave up 6 bases and J gave up 5 bases; unmatched junction bases: 6. The V gene's germline CDR1 is MNHEY and CDR2 SVGAGI. The CDR3 region has the DNA TGTGCCAGCAGCCAGGACAGGGGAGAAGATACGCAGTATTTT. Translation gives CASSQDRGEDTQYF.

This chain connects TRBV2 to TRBJ2-7; 7 nucleotides line up with TRBD1. Germline-derived CDR1 and CDR2 are SNHLY and FYNNEI. J lost 0 bases, V lost 6 bases, and 5 bases had no gene match. This CDR3 region has 14 residues. The CDR3 loop reads CASSTTGSSYEQYF. The CDR3 DNA is TGTGCCAGCAGCACGACAGGGAGCTCCTACGAGCAGTACTTC.

A remark on this clone: Compared with germline, one end of the junction differs, possibly owing to a read error. This chain connects TRBV11-2 to TRBJ2-5; tentative D call: TRBD2 (6 bases). Per germline, CDR1 SGHAT and CDR2 FQNNGV. The CDR3 sequence is 14 residues long. The CDR3 region has the DNA TGTGCCAGCAGCCGGAGGGTCGACCAAGAAACCCAGTACTTC. This sequence encodes CASSRRVDQETQYF.

The J gene is TRBJ2-5, the V gene TRBV19; no definite D call. The CDR3 loop spans 13 amino acids. Trimming took 2 bases from V and 0 from J, leaving 4 bases between them. CDR1 is LNHDA, CDR2 SQIVND, per germline (reference sequence). CDR3 sequence (DNA): TGTGCCAGTAGTATATCGGACCAAGAGACCCAGTACTTC. Residues: CASSISDQETQYF.

This rearrangement joins TRBV27 to TRBJ2-7; a weak D match, TRBD1 (6 bases). CDR1 is MNHEY, CDR2 SMNVEV, per germline (reference sequence). This CDR3 spans 16 amino acids. Trimming cost V 5 bases and J 2 bases, with 19 bases left between them. For the CDR3, the DNA is TGTGCCAGCAGTCCCCTCGACAGGTTCGTCCCCTACGAGCAGTACTTC. Amino acids: CASSPLDRFVPYEQYF.

The chain has TRBV11-1 and TRBJ2-5; D gene unclear. This CDR3 contains 15 residues. Germline assignment: CDR1 SGHAT and CDR2 FQDESV (reference sequence). The V and J ends lost 5 bases and 4 bases respectively, with 17 bases between them. The CDR3 spells CASSGGVTLGETQYF. Here the CDR3 DNA reads TGTGCCAGCAGCGGCGGTGTCACCCTGGGAGAGACCCAGTACTTC.

This clone was seen just once. This sequence joins TRBV10-3 and TRBJ2-1, with D possibly TRBD2 on 5 matching bases. From germline, CDR1 is ENHRY and CDR2 SYGVKD. Between the trimmed V and J ends, which lost 11 bases and 7 bases, there was a span of 12 bases. The CDR3 runs to 11 residues. The CDR3 region has the DNA TGTGCCTCCCAGGAGGTGAATGAGCAGTTCTTC. Protein sequence: CASQEVNEQFF.

The chain recombines TRBV28 with TRBJ1-1; TRBD1 agrees at 7 bases. The CDR3 loop spans 14 amino acids. Germline CDR1 is MDHEN and CDR2 is SYDVKM. V shed 5 bases and J 5 bases; nucleotides not matched to a gene: 8. The CDR3 region has the DNA TGTGCCAGCAGTCCCGGGACAGTTGGTACTGAAGCTTTCTTT. Its protein product is CASSPGTVGTEAFF. Together with reference TRBV28 and TRBJ1-1, the CDR3 gives the full variable domain: DVKVTQSSRYLVKRTGEKVFLECVQDMDHENMFWYRQDPGLGLRLIYFSYDVKMKEKGDIPEGYSVSREKKERFSLILESASTNQTSMYLCASSPGTVGTEAFFGQGTRLTVV.

This chain links TRBV4-1 with TRBJ1-4, with 11 bases lining up with TRBD1. Per the germline V gene, CDR1 is MGHRA and CDR2 is YSYEKL. With 5 bases clipped from V and 8 bases from J, the junction kept 16 bases outside the gene matches. This CDR3 contains 18 residues. CDR3 nucleotides: TGCGCCAGCAGCGGTGGACAGGGGGCAAGAGGGGTATACGAAAAACTGTTTTTT. This sequence encodes CASSGGQGARGVYEKLFF.

The chain carries TRBV7-2 and TRBJ2-1, with 12 bases matching TRBD2. Germline V CDR1 and CDR2: SGHTA, FQGNSA. CDR3 length: 16 amino acids. With V trimmed by 5 bases and J by 4 bases, 6 bases remained unmatched. CDR3 sequence: CASSQRTSGVYNEQFF. The CDR3 bases are TGTGCCAGCAGCCAACGGACTAGCGGGGTGTACAATGAGCAGTTCTTC. Complete variable domain (other parts from reference TRBV7-2 and TRBJ2-1): GAGVSQSPSNKVTEKGKDVELRCDPISGHTALYWYRQSLGQGLEFLIYFQGNSAPDKSGLPSDRFSAERTGGSVSTLTIQRTQQEDSAVYLCASSQRTSGVYNEQFFGPGTRLTVL.

The CDR3 coding sequence is TGTGCCAGCAGCGGACGGGCGGGCTATGGCTACACCTTC. Translated: CASSGRAGYGYTF. The V call is TRBV9, the J call TRBJ1-2, with D hard to call. Germline-derived CDR1 and CDR2 are SGDLS and YYNGEE. The CDR3 has 13 amino acids. The V gene lost 3 bases and the J gene lost 4 bases, with 10 bases spanning the gap.

The chain combines TRBV19 with TRBJ1-5, with 10 nucleotides matching TRBD1. The CDR3 is 15 amino acids. The J segment lost 6 bases and the V segment lost 5 bases, leaving 7 bases of the junction unmatched. Germline V CDR1 and CDR2: LNHDA, SQIVND (reference sequence). CDR3 sequence: CASSWGDRGTQPQHF. In DNA form, the CDR3 reads TGTGCCAGTAGTTGGGGGGACAGGGGAACTCAGCCCCAGCATTTT.

This clone was counted a single time. The rearrangement uses TRBV7-3 and TRBJ1-4; D is possibly TRBD1 (5 bases). Germline V gives CDR1 SGHTA, CDR2 FQGTGA. The CDR3 spans 15 residues. V was pared by 0 bases and J by 2 bases, with 7 bases between. This chain's CDR3 is CASSLTGGTNEKLFF. CDR3 DNA: TGTGCCAGCAGCTTAACGGGGGGGACTAATGAAAAACTGTTTTTT.